Below are 26 T cell receptor beta chains sequenced from a single sample in a study of blood T cells in healthy people across ages. Sample-barcoded 5' priming and a J-beta primer mix drove a second PCR of about 6 to 12 cycles. MiXCR was run by TCRdb on the 5' RACE reads, yielding one entry per CDR3 protein. The sample lists fewer than 2 million distinct CDR3 sequences, about 39% seen once, with more than 20% in the top ten. Sequencing used blood. Source of these receptors: a human donor in good health.

The rearrangement uses TRBV5-6 and TRBJ2-5; 8 bases map to TRBD2. Losses at the gene ends were 4 bases for V and 1 base for J; bases not matched to a gene: 12. CDR3 size: 17 residues. Germline lookup yields CDR1 SGHDT and CDR2 YYEEEE. The CDR3: CASSPYRGGGFQETQYF. The CDR3 nucleotides are TGTGCCAGCAGCCCATATAGGGGCGGGGGGTTCCAAGAGACCCAGTACTTC. Looking up the rest from reference TRBV5-6 and TRBJ2-5 gives the full variable domain: DAGVTQSPTHLIKTRGQQVTLRCSPKSGHDTVSWYQQALGQGPQFIFQYYEEEERQRGNFPDRFSGHQFPNYSSELNVNALLLGDSALYLCASSPYRGGGFQETQYFGPGTRLLVL.

The chain combines TRBV7-3 with TRBJ1-2; 9 bases align to TRBD1. There are 15 residues in the CDR3. Germline-derived CDR1 and CDR2 are SGHTA and FQGTGA. J was trimmed by 0 bases and V by 5 bases; bases with no gene match: 4. The CDR3: CASSTGTGTNYGYTF. CDR3 DNA: TGTGCCAGCAGCACAGGGACAGGGACTAACTATGGCTACACCTTC.

The chain recombines TRBV6-2 or TRBV6-3 with TRBJ1-1; D may be TRBD1 (5 bases). The V gene's germline CDR1 is MNHEY and CDR2 SVGEGT. The CDR3 runs 11 residues. The germline V and J ends were trimmed by 6 bases and 12 bases, with 14 bases remaining between them. This CDR3 is CASRAGVETFF. The CDR3 coding sequence is TGTGCCAGCAGGGCGGGGGTGGAAACTTTCTTT.

The J gene is TRBJ1-2, the V gene TRBV9; unclear D gene. Trimming stripped 0 bases from V and 3 bases from J, with 12 bases between. The CDR3 is made up of 15 amino acids. Germline assignment: CDR1 SGDLS and CDR2 YYNGEE. The CDR3: CASSVEPQVDYGYTF. The CDR3 DNA is TGTGCCAGCAGCGTAGAACCCCAGGTAGACTATGGCTACACCTTC. Supplemented by reference TRBV9 and TRBJ1-2, the full variable domain reads DSGVTQTPKHLITATGQRVTLRCSPRSGDLSVYWYQQSLDQGLQFLIQYYNGEERAKGNILERFSAQQFPDLHSELNLSSLELGDSALYFCASSVEPQVDYGYTFGSGTRLTVV.

In this sample, this clonotype turned up a few times. The gene calls are TRBV27 and TRBJ1-4; D is undetermined. Germline values: CDR1 MNHEY, CDR2 SMNVEV (reference sequence). Trimming pared 7 bases from V and 4 bases from J, leaving 22 bases between. There are 17 residues in the CDR3. CDR3 sequence reads: CASMAGSLLPGNEKLFF. DNA of the CDR3: TGTGCCAGCATGGCCGGGAGCCTTTTGCCCGGTAATGAAAAACTGTTTTTT. Full variable domain (missing parts from reference TRBV27 and TRBJ1-4): EAQVTQNPRYLITVTGKKLTVTCSQNMNHEYMSWYRQDPGLGLRQIYYSMNVEVTDKGDVPEGYKVSRKEKRNFPLILESPSPNQTSLYFCASMAGSLLPGNEKLFFGSGTQLSVL.

This chain uses TRBV6-1 with TRBJ2-3; 8 bases align to TRBD2. This CDR3 has 15 amino acids. Trimming at V came to 3 bases and at J to 1 base, leaving 3 bases not matched to a gene. Germline assignment: CDR1 MNHNS and CDR2 SASEGT. The CDR3 region has the DNA TGTGCCAGCAGTGACCGGCGGGGGGGCACAGATACGCAGTATTTT. Its protein product is CASSDRRGGTDTQYF.

This clonotype was detected only a few times. The chain links TRBV7-2 to TRBJ2-7, with TRBD2 identical over 13 bases. The CDR3 spans 17 residues. Germline V CDR1 and CDR2: SGHTA, FQGNSA. V gave up 6 bases and J gave up 3 bases; unmatched junction bases: 11. The CDR3 here is CASSSEGGLAGVYEQYF. In nucleotides, the CDR3 is TGTGCCAGCAGTTCAGAGGGAGGACTAGCGGGGGTCTACGAGCAGTACTTC.

This clonotype has only a few counts. This rearrangement joins TRBV20-1 to TRBJ2-7, with D maybe TRBD2 (6 bases). This CDR3 has 15 amino acids. The germline V and J ends were trimmed by 0 bases and 0 bases, with 12 bases remaining between them. Per the germline V gene, CDR1 is DFQATT and CDR2 is SNEGSKA (reference sequence). CDR3 DNA sequence: TGCAGTGCTAGAGACGCGGGACGGAACTCCTACGAGCAGTACTTC. Its translation: CSARDAGRNSYEQYF.

This clonotype occurred a few times. V and J are TRBV20-1 and TRBJ2-2; 7 positions match TRBD2. Losses at the gene ends were 3 bases for V and 8 bases for J; bases not matched to a gene: 6. The CDR3 loop spans 13 amino acids. Germline values: CDR1 DFQATT, CDR2 SNEGSKA (reference sequence). CDR3 amino acids: CSARFLAAGELFF. In DNA form, the CDR3 reads TGCAGTGCTAGGTTCCTAGCGGCAGGGGAGCTGTTTTTT.

As DNA, the CDR3 is TGTGCCAGCAGCGTAGGAGATAGCGGGGGAACCAAAGAGACCCAGTACTTC. This gives the protein CASSVGDSGGTKETQYF. This chain joins TRBV9 and TRBJ2-5; TRBD2 agrees at 9 bases. The junction had 9 bases not matched to a gene; V was cut back by 0 bases and J by 3 bases. The V gene's germline CDR1 is SGDLS and CDR2 YYNGEE. This CDR3 region has 17 residues. Variable domain in full (rest from reference TRBV9 and TRBJ2-5): DSGVTQTPKHLITATGQRVTLRCSPRSGDLSVYWYQQSLDQGLQFLIQYYNGEERAKGNILERFSAQQFPDLHSELNLSSLELGDSALYFCASSVGDSGGTKETQYFGPGTRLLVL.

This chain connects TRBV12-3 or TRBV12-4 to TRBJ2-7; D is unresolved. V was trimmed by 3 bases and J by 4 bases, leaving 13 bases between them. There are 14 residues in the CDR3. This CDR3 is CASSFSGILYEQYF. In DNA, the CDR3 is TGTGCCAGCAGTTTCTCCGGTATTTTGTACGAGCAGTACTTC.

The chain employs TRBV7-2 and TRBJ1-2; 8 bases are shared with TRBD1. V was clipped by 5 bases and J by 8 bases; unmatched bases: 7. The germline gives CDR1 SGHTA, CDR2 FQGNSA. This CDR3 comprises 13 residues. In nucleotides, the CDR3 is TGTGCCAGCAGCGATCGACAGGGGTGGGGCTACACCTTC. It encodes CASSDRQGWGYTF.

The chain joins TRBV6-5 to TRBJ1-1; 12 bases line up with TRBD1. Germline V gene sequence: CDR1 MNHEY, CDR2 SVGAGI. The V and J ends lost 5 bases and 3 bases, in that order; junction bases with no gene match: 4. The CDR3 length is 15 residues. CDR3 DNA sequence: TGTGCCAGCAGTACCTGGGACAGGGGGCACACTGAAGCTTTCTTT. Translating it yields CASSTWDRGHTEAFF.

The J gene is TRBJ2-1, the V gene TRBV7-8; D perhaps matches TRBD2 (6 bases). The V gene's germline CDR1 is SGHVS and CDR2 FQNEAQ. The V end was cut by 4 bases, the J end by 8 bases, with 18 bases between. The CDR3 runs to 15 residues. This CDR3 reads CASSSGGPWGHEQFF. CDR3 nucleotide sequence: TGTGCCAGCAGCTCAGGAGGGCCCTGGGGTCATGAGCAGTTCTTC.

This CDR3 reads CASSVATGGGTQYF. The CDR3 DNA reads TGTGCCAGCAGCGTAGCTACAGGGGGCGGCACGCAGTATTTT. This chain links TRBV9 with TRBJ2-3, with TRBD1 matching over 9 bases. The CDR3 runs 14 residues. Germline CDR1 reads SGDLS; CDR2 reads YYNGEE. Losses at the gene ends were 0 bases for V and 9 bases for J; bases not matched to a gene: 5. Complete variable domain (other parts from reference TRBV9 and TRBJ2-3): DSGVTQTPKHLITATGQRVTLRCSPRSGDLSVYWYQQSLDQGLQFLIQYYNGEERAKGNILERFSAQQFPDLHSELNLSSLELGDSALYFCASSVATGGGTQYFGPGTRLTVL.

The chain carries TRBV6-1 and TRBJ2-3, with TRBD2 matching over 14 bases. The length of the CDR3 is 16 residues. With V trimmed by 3 bases and J by 2 bases, 1 base remained unmatched. Per germline, CDR1 MNHNS and CDR2 SASEGT. DNA of the CDR3: TGTGCCAGCAGTGAGGGACTAGCGGGGGCCACAGATACGCAGTATTTT. The encoded protein is CASSEGLAGATDTQYF.

This clonotype was detected many times. The chain is built from TRBV5-5 and TRBJ2-5, with D hard to call. The CDR3 spans 13 residues. With 2 bases removed from V and 3 bases from J, the gap between germline ends came to 8 bases. Per the germline V gene, CDR1 is SGHKS and CDR2 is YYEKEE (reference sequence). As DNA, the CDR3 is TGTGCCAGCAGCTTAGACGGAAAAGAGACCCAGTACTTC. It codes for CASSLDGKETQYF.

The chain carries TRBV20-1 and TRBJ2-3; TRBD2 aligns across 7 bases. Per the germline V gene, CDR1 is DFQATT and CDR2 is SNEGSKA (reference sequence). After removal of 2 bases from V and 2 bases from J, the junction contained 4 bases not matched to a gene. This CDR3 comprises 14 residues. CDR3: CSARKAGNTDTQYF. The CDR3 DNA is TGCAGTGCTAGAAAAGCGGGGAACACAGATACGCAGTATTTT.

The rearrangement uses TRBV12-3 or TRBV12-4 and TRBJ1-1, with D perhaps TRBD1 (6 bases). Trimming removed 4 bases from V and 13 bases from J, with 13 bases in between. The CDR3 length is 11 residues. CDR3 loop: CASSSQGRVFF. CDR3 coding DNA: TGTGCCAGCAGTTCACAGGGTCGAGTTTTCTTT.

This clonotype has only a few counts. The chain combines TRBV27 with TRBJ2-7, with D possibly called TRBD1 or TRBD2 (5 bases each). The ends were cut back, 5 bases at V and 0 bases at J, with 14 bases in the middle. This CDR3 is 15 amino acids long. In germline, CDR1 is MNHEY, CDR2 SMNVEV (reference sequence). CDR3 sequence (DNA): TGTGCCAGCAGTGCACGGGACGGTAGCTCCTACGAGCAGTACTTC. This translates into CASSARDGSSYEQYF.

The V and J genes are TRBV5-1 and TRBJ2-3; tentatively, D is TRBD2 (6 bases). V lost 4 bases and J lost 4, with 19 bases in between. This CDR3 is 16 amino acids long. Germline CDR1 reads SGHRS; CDR2 reads YFSETQ. Written as DNA, the CDR3 is TGCGCCAGCAGCCCGGGACTGCTCAGTAGTGCAGATACGCAGTATTTT. This codes for CASSPGLLSSADTQYF. Filled out from reference TRBV5-1 and TRBJ2-3, the complete variable domain reads KAGVTQTPRYLIKTRGQQVTLSCSPISGHRSVSWYQQTPGQGLQFLFEYFSETQRNKGNFPGRFSGRQFSNSRSEMNVSTLELGDSALYLCASSPGLLSSADTQYFGPGTRLTVL.

This chain connects TRBV29-1 to TRBJ2-2; D unclear. CDR1 is SQVTM and CDR2 is ANQGSEA in the germline V gene. Trimming took off 7 bases at V and 7 bases at J, with 10 bases between the two ends. The CDR3 covers 11 residues. CDR3 in amino acids: CSARAGGELFF. For the CDR3, the DNA is TGCAGCGCAAGGGCCGGCGGGGAGCTGTTTTTT.

As concerns this clonotype: A read error may account for a junction end that differs from germline. The chain combines TRBV11-1 with TRBJ1-2; D is perhaps TRBD1 (5 bases). Germline V gene sequence: CDR1 SGHAT, CDR2 FQDESV (reference sequence). The CDR3 spans 14 residues. The CDR3: CVSSLQEGRSGYTF. The DNA of the CDR3 is TGTGTCAGCAGCCTTCAGGAGGGACGGAGTGGCTACACCTTC.

The chain employs TRBV7-2 and TRBJ2-4; D perhaps matches TRBD2 (6 bases). The germline CDR1 and CDR2 sequences are SGHTA and FQGNSA. CDR3 size: 13 residues. V shed 7 bases and J shed 13 bases, with 20 bases lying between them. CDR3 nucleotide sequence: TGTGCCAGCAACAAACGGGGCGGGGAAGGGCAGTACTTC. This sequence encodes CASNKRGGEGQYF.

This clonotype came up a few times. The rearrangement joins TRBV2 to TRBJ2-5; D ambiguous. Looked up from germline, CDR1 is SNHLY and CDR2 is FYNNEI. The CDR3 is 14 amino acids. V lost 7 bases and J 5 bases, leaving 17 bases between the germline ends. CDR3 sequence: CASNRAPQRETQYF. CDR3 in DNA: TGTGCCAGCAATCGGGCCCCCCAAAGGGAGACCCAGTACTTC. Supplemented by reference TRBV2 and TRBJ2-5, the full variable domain reads EPEVTQTPSHQVTQMGQEVILRCVPISNHLYFYWYRQILGQKVEFLVSFYNNEISEKSEIFDDQFSVERPDGSNFTLKIRSTKLEDSAMYFCASNRAPQRETQYFGPGTRLLVL.

The chain is built from TRBV20-1 and TRBJ2-1; D gene unclear. The V and J ends lost 1 base and 8 bases respectively, with 9 bases between them. Germline V gives CDR1 DFQATT, CDR2 SNEGSKA (reference sequence). The CDR3 has 12 residues. CDR3 nucleotide sequence: TGCAGTGCTAGAGGGAATTTCCATGAGCAGTTCTTC. It specifies CSARGNFHEQFF.